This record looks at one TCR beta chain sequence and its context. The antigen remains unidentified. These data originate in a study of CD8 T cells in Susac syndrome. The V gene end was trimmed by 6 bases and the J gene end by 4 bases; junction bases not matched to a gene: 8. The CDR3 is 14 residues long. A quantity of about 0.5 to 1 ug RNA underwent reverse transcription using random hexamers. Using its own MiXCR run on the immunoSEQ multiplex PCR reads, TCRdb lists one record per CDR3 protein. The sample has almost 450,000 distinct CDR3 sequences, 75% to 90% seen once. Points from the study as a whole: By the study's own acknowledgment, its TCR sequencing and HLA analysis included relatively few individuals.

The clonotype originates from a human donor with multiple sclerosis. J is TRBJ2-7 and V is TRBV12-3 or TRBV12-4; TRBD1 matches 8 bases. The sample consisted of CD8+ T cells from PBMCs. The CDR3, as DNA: TGTGCCAGCAGCCGACATACAGGGGGTTACGAGCAGTACTTC. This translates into CASSRHTGGYEQYF.